Listed below are T cell receptor beta chains from one sample, sequenced in a study of cytomegalovirus exposure and HLA in healthy donors. The data were produced by immunoSEQ multiplex PCR, yet TCRdb's version contains in-frame clones alone and is incomplete. The repertoire holds over 150,000 clones, approximately 80% seen once, with roughly 10% in the top ten. Specimen: PBMCs. The receptors derive from a man between 18 and 35 years old in good health and CMV-seropositive. Each CDR3 is given with its conserved first and last residue. D genes are given only for firm matches. The size of a clone is reported for some rows only, either as once, few or many, or as a class for expanded clones.

abundance: .
v_gene: TRBV7-9
d_gene: TRBD2
j_gene: TRBJ2-3
CDR3aa: CSSSPTSGRGADTQYF
CDR3nt: TGTTCCAGCAGCCCGACTAGCGGCCGCGGGGCAGATACGCAGTATTTT

abundance: .
v_gene: TRBV29-1
d_gene: .
j_gene: TRBJ1-5
CDR3aa: CSVTAGGNQPQHF
CDR3nt: TGCAGCGTTACGGCAGGGGGCAATCAGCCCCAGCATTTT

abundance: .
v_gene: TRBV5-4
d_gene: .
j_gene: TRBJ2-3
CDR3aa: CASSLAGVPTDTQYF
CDR3nt: TGTGCCAGCAGCTTAGCAGGTGTCCCCACAGATACGCAGTATTTT

abundance: .
v_gene: TRBV25-1
d_gene: .
j_gene: TRBJ2-2
CDR3aa: CASSLRGPGELFF
CDR3nt: TGTGCCAGCAGTTTAAGGGGCCCCGGGGAGCTGTTTTTT

abundance: .
v_gene: TRBV19
d_gene: TRBD2
j_gene: TRBJ2-2
CDR3aa: CASSPFSGQGGELFF
CDR3nt: TGTGCCAGTAGTCCCTTTAGCGGGCAGGGCGGGGAGCTGTTTTTT

abundance: once
v_gene: TRBV4-3
d_gene: TRBD1
j_gene: TRBJ2-7
CDR3aa: CASSQDRTGPAKTPKYEQYF
CDR3nt: TGCGCCAGCAGCCAAGATAGGACAGGGCCTGCAAAAACTCCAAAATACGAGCAGTACTTC

abundance: .
v_gene: TRBV13
d_gene: .
j_gene: TRBJ2-7
CDR3aa: CASSTRGDEQYF
CDR3nt: TGTGCCAGCAGCACCAGGGGTGACGAGCAGTACTTC

abundance: few
v_gene: TRBV28
d_gene: TRBD2
j_gene: TRBJ2-1
CDR3aa: CASSPWTSGGTEQFF
CDR3nt: TGTGCCAGCAGTCCTTGGACTAGCGGGGGCACCGAGCAGTTCTTC

abundance: .
v_gene: TRBV6-6
d_gene: .
j_gene: TRBJ1-2
CDR3aa: CASSYSEGVRYGYTF
CDR3nt: TGTGCCAGCAGTTACTCGGAAGGAGTGCGGTATGGCTACACCTTC

abundance: few
v_gene: TRBV5-1
d_gene: .
j_gene: TRBJ2-5
CDR3aa: CASSPPRKETQYF
CDR3nt: TGCGCCAGCAGCCCGCCTAGGAAAGAGACCCAGTACTTC

abundance: .
v_gene: TRBV10-1
d_gene: TRBD2
j_gene: TRBJ2-1
CDR3aa: CASSELAGRSYNEQFF
CDR3nt: TGCGCCAGCAGTGAACTAGCGGGCCGCTCCTACAATGAGCAGTTCTTC

abundance: .
v_gene: TRBV5-4
d_gene: .
j_gene: TRBJ2-1
CDR3aa: CASTHDGVRYNEQFF
CDR3nt: TGTGCCAGCACCCATGACGGAGTCCGCTACAATGAGCAGTTCTTC

abundance: few
v_gene: TRBV25-1
d_gene: .
j_gene: TRBJ2-7
CDR3aa: CASSPHLRQGYRYEQYF
CDR3nt: TGTGCCAGCAGTCCGCACCTTAGGCAGGGTTATCGTTACGAGCAGTACTTC

abundance: .
v_gene: TRBV11-2
d_gene: .
j_gene: TRBJ2-5
CDR3aa: CASSLGLERLETQYF
CDR3nt: TGTGCCAGCAGCTTAGGATTGGAGCGGCTAGAGACCCAGTACTTC

abundance: few
v_gene: TRBV5-4
d_gene: .
j_gene: TRBJ2-2
CDR3aa: CASSLVAAPNTGELFF
CDR3nt: TGTGCCAGCAGCTTGGTGGCCGCCCCGAACACCGGGGAGCTGTTTTTT

abundance: .
v_gene: TRBV7-9
d_gene: TRBD1
j_gene: TRBJ1-2
CDR3aa: CASREGTGEDYGYTF
CDR3nt: TGTGCCAGCAGAGAAGGGACAGGGGAAGACTATGGCTACACCTTC

abundance: .
v_gene: TRBV19
d_gene: TRBD2
j_gene: TRBJ2-7
CDR3aa: CASSMGTSYEQYF
CDR3nt: TGTGCCAGTAGTATGGGGACTAGCTACGAGCAGTACTTC

abundance: .
v_gene: TRBV6-1
d_gene: .
j_gene: TRBJ1-1
CDR3aa: CASSEFTDMNTEAFF
CDR3nt: TGTGCCAGCAGTGAATTTACAGACATGAACACTGAAGCTTTCTTT

abundance: .
v_gene: TRBV2
d_gene: TRBD2
j_gene: TRBJ2-1
CDR3aa: CARGTSGKGGEQFF
CDR3nt: TGTGCCAGAGGGACTAGCGGGAAAGGGGGGGAGCAGTTCTTC

abundance: .
v_gene: TRBV29-1
d_gene: .
j_gene: TRBJ2-7
CDR3aa: CSVETPWEQYF
CDR3nt: TGCAGCGTTGAGACACCCTGGGAGCAGTACTTC

abundance: .
v_gene: TRBV27
d_gene: TRBD2
j_gene: TRBJ2-7
CDR3aa: CASSLTSGYYEQYF
CDR3nt: TGTGCCAGCAGTTTGACTAGCGGGTACTACGAGCAGTACTTC

abundance: .
v_gene: TRBV30
d_gene: .
j_gene: TRBJ2-7
CDR3aa: CAWSVGGGYEQYF
CDR3nt: TGTGCCTGGAGTGTTGGCGGTGGCTACGAGCAGTACTTC

abundance: .
v_gene: TRBV6-6
d_gene: TRBD1
j_gene: TRBJ1-1
CDR3aa: CASSYGGGRGTEAFF
CDR3nt: TGTGCCAGCAGTTACGGAGGGGGCCGCGGGACTGAAGCTTTCTTT

abundance: once
v_gene: TRBV7-9
d_gene: .
j_gene: TRBJ2-6
CDR3aa: CASSQPTTGLTWANVLTF
CDR3nt: TGTGCCAGCAGCCAACCAACGACAGGCCTAACTTGGGCCAACGTCCTGACTTTC

abundance: once
v_gene: TRBV27
d_gene: TRBD2
j_gene: TRBJ2-1
CDR3aa: CASSPGSGNWEQFF
CDR3nt: TGTGCCAGCAGCCCCGGGAGCGGGAATTGGGAGCAGTTCTTC

abundance: once
v_gene: TRBV13
d_gene: TRBD1
j_gene: TRBJ2-7
CDR3aa: CASSYLDRAYEQYF
CDR3nt: TGTGCCAGCAGCTACTTAGACAGGGCCTACGAGCAGTACTTC

abundance: .
v_gene: TRBV19
d_gene: TRBD1
j_gene: TRBJ1-2
CDR3aa: CASSRDRVYASYGYTF
CDR3nt: TGTGCCAGTAGTAGGGACAGGGTATACGCTAGCTATGGCTACACCTTC

abundance: .
v_gene: TRBV19
d_gene: .
j_gene: TRBJ2-1
CDR3aa: CASSAGSSYNEQFF
CDR3nt: TGTGCCAGTAGTGCCGGGAGCTCCTACAATGAGCAGTTCTTC

abundance: few
v_gene: TRBV2
d_gene: .
j_gene: TRBJ1-1
CDR3aa: CASTIDRLNTEAFF
CDR3nt: TGTGCCAGCACAATCGACAGGTTGAACACTGAAGCTTTCTTT

abundance: .
v_gene: TRBV5-6
d_gene: TRBD1
j_gene: TRBJ1-6
CDR3aa: CASRAGTGGWGRPSPLHF
CDR3nt: TGTGCCAGCAGAGCCGGGACAGGGGGCTGGGGGCGTCCTTCACCCCTCCACTTT

abundance: .
v_gene: TRBV2
d_gene: .
j_gene: TRBJ2-3
CDR3aa: CASSEQNTDTQYF
CDR3nt: TGTGCCAGCAGTGAACAGAACACAGATACGCAGTATTTT

abundance: .
v_gene: TRBV5-4
d_gene: .
j_gene: TRBJ2-7
CDR3aa: CASSLDPGERQYF
CDR3nt: TGTGCCAGCAGCTTGGATCCCGGCGAGCGGCAGTACTTC

abundance: .
v_gene: TRBV4-3
d_gene: .
j_gene: TRBJ1-3
CDR3aa: CASSQQAPEATIYF
CDR3nt: TGCGCCAGCAGCCAACAGGCACCGGAGGCCACCATATATTTT

abundance: once
v_gene: TRBV10-1
d_gene: .
j_gene: TRBJ2-5
CDR3aa: CASLWTAETQYF
CDR3nt: TGCGCCAGCTTATGGACTGCGGAGACCCAGTACTTC

abundance: .
v_gene: TRBV13
d_gene: TRBD1
j_gene: TRBJ2-1
CDR3aa: CASSFPGQGFYEQFF
CDR3nt: TGTGCCAGCAGCTTCCCGGGACAGGGGTTTTATGAGCAGTTCTTC

abundance: .
v_gene: TRBV6-6
d_gene: TRBD1
j_gene: TRBJ1-1
CDR3aa: CASSRTGGTEAFF
CDR3nt: TGTGCCAGCAGTAGGACAGGGGGCACTGAAGCTTTCTTT

abundance: .
v_gene: TRBV29-1
d_gene: TRBD1
j_gene: TRBJ1-5
CDR3aa: CSAAGQGNQPQHF
CDR3nt: TGCAGCGCTGCTGGACAGGGGAATCAGCCCCAGCATTTT

abundance: .
v_gene: TRBV9
d_gene: .
j_gene: TRBJ1-2
CDR3aa: CASSAPPGPLDYGYTF
CDR3nt: TGTGCCAGCAGCGCTCCCCCAGGGCCCCTGGACTATGGCTACACCTTC

abundance: once
v_gene: TRBV2
d_gene: .
j_gene: TRBJ2-2
CDR3aa: CASSEFQNTGELFF
CDR3nt: TGTGCCAGCAGTGAATTCCAGAACACCGGGGAGCTGTTTTTT

abundance: .
v_gene: TRBV6-5
d_gene: .
j_gene: TRBJ2-7
CDR3aa: CASSRAGGGEQYF
CDR3nt: TGTGCCAGCAGCCGGGCTGGAGGTGGCGAGCAGTACTTC

abundance: .
v_gene: TRBV5-4
d_gene: TRBD1
j_gene: TRBJ2-7
CDR3aa: CASSFQGARYEQYF
CDR3nt: TGTGCCAGCAGCTTTCAGGGGGCGCGATACGAGCAGTACTTC

abundance: .
v_gene: TRBV7-2
d_gene: .
j_gene: TRBJ2-3
CDR3aa: CASRRGGTSTDTQYF
CDR3nt: TGTGCCAGCAGGAGGGGTGGGACTAGCACAGATACGCAGTATTTT

abundance: once
v_gene: TRBV7-9
d_gene: TRBD1
j_gene: TRBJ2-2
CDR3aa: CASSSDRAGELFF
CDR3nt: TGTGCCAGCAGCTCGGACAGGGCCGGGGAGCTGTTTTTT

abundance: once
v_gene: TRBV27
d_gene: TRBD1
j_gene: TRBJ1-5
CDR3aa: CASSLNNRGPSNQPQHF
CDR3nt: TGTGCCAGCAGTTTAAACAACAGGGGGCCTAGCAATCAGCCCCAGCATTTT

abundance: few
v_gene: TRBV30
d_gene: .
j_gene: TRBJ2-5
CDR3aa: CAWSLQGVGETQYF
CDR3nt: TGTGCCTGGAGCCTACAGGGAGTAGGGGAGACCCAGTACTTC

abundance: .
v_gene: TRBV6-1
d_gene: .
j_gene: TRBJ2-4
CDR3aa: CASSVYTTVAKNIQYF
CDR3nt: TGTGCCAGCAGTGTTTATACGACAGTAGCCAAAAACATTCAGTACTTC

abundance: .
v_gene: TRBV9
d_gene: .
j_gene: TRBJ2-1
CDR3aa: CASSVAGAEPKQFF
CDR3nt: TGTGCCAGCAGCGTAGCTGGGGCGGAACCGAAACAGTTCTTC

abundance: .
v_gene: TRBV6-5
d_gene: TRBD1
j_gene: TRBJ1-2
CDR3aa: CASSSGTGIGYGYTF
CDR3nt: TGTGCCAGCAGTTCCGGGACAGGGATCGGCTATGGCTACACCTTC

abundance: .
v_gene: TRBV7-2
d_gene: .
j_gene: TRBJ2-5
CDR3aa: CASSLEGGYQETQYF
CDR3nt: TGTGCCAGCAGCTTAGAGGGGGGGTACCAAGAGACCCAGTACTTC

abundance: .
v_gene: TRBV9
d_gene: .
j_gene: TRBJ1-1
CDR3aa: CASSVVGGNTEAFF
CDR3nt: TGTGCCAGCAGCGTAGTAGGGGGGAACACTGAAGCTTTCTTT

abundance: few
v_gene: TRBV5-1
d_gene: .
j_gene: TRBJ2-7
CDR3aa: CASSRGPRVEQYF
CDR3nt: TGCGCCAGCAGCCGCGGACCGCGGGTCGAGCAGTACTTC

abundance: .
v_gene: TRBV27
d_gene: .
j_gene: TRBJ2-1
CDR3aa: CASSLVGNEQFF
CDR3nt: TGTGCCAGCAGTTTGGTCGGGAATGAGCAGTTCTTC

abundance: .
v_gene: TRBV5-6
d_gene: .
j_gene: TRBJ2-2
CDR3aa: CASSLGGSTGELFF
CDR3nt: TGTGCCAGCAGCTTGGGAGGGTCGACCGGGGAGCTGTTTTTT